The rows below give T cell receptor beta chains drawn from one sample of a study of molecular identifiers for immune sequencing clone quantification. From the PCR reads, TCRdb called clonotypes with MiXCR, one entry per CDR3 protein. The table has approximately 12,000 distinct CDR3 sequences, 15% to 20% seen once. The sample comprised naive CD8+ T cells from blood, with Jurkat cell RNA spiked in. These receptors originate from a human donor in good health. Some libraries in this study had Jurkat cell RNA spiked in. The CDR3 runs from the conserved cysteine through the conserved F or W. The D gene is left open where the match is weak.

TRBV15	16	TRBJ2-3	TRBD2	CATSRLAGGGADTQYF
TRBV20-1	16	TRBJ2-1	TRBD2	CSARPGGRRSYNEQFF
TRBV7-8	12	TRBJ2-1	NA	CASSLEADGGFF
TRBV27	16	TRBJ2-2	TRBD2	CASSLWGGPDTGELFF
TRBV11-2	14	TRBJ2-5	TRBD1	CASSNTGGVETQYF
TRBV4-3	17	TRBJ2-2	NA	CASSQAVGGGWAGELFF
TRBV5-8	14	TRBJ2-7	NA	CASSLGGSAYEQYF
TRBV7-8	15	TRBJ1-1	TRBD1	CASSLIRGGHTEAFF
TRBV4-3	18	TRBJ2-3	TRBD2	CASSQETQAGGGTDTQYF
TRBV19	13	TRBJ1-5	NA	CATAGGGNQPQHF
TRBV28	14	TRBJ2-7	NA	CASSRPGPSYEQYF
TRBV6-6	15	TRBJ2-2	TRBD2	CASSPGLVVTGELFF
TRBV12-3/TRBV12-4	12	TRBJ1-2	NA	CASSLNNYGYTF
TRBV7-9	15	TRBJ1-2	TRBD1	CASSTADRDDYGYTF
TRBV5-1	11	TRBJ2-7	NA	CASSWGREQYF
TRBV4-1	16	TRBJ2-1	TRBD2	CASSQEGLAGGDEQFF
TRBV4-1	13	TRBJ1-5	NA	CASSQGGDQPQHF
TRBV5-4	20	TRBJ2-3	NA	CASTLDGAPPGLLNTDTQYF
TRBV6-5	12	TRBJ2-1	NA	CASSYGGSEQFF
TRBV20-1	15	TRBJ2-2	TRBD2	CSARGLAGNTGELFF
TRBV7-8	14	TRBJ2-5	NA	CASSETGDQETQYF
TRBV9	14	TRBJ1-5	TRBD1	CASSVAGGDQPQHF
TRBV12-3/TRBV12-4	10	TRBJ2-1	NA	CASGADEQFF
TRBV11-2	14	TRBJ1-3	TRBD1	CASSAGDRRNTIYF
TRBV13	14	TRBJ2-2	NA	CASSLDSPTGELFF
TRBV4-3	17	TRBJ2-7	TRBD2	CASSQEPGPAGVYEQYF
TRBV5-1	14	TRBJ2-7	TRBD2	CASSPNQRGYEQYF
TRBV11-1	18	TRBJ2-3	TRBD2	CASSSYPRLAESTDTQYF
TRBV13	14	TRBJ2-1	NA	CASSPTGHGDEQFF
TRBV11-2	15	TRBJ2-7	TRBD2	CASSFSSGRRNEQYF
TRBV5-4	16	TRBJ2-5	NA	CASSLEESGVFETQYF
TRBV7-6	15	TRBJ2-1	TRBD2	CASSLVAGAYNEQFF